This T cell receptor (beta chain) appears in the sequencing data of a study of CD8+CD57+ T cells in acquired aplastic anemia (dated by TCRdb to 2016 to 2019). For the wider study: DNA extracted from sorted CD4+ and CD8+ cells had a mean of approximately 3.3 ug, with a range of 0.2 to 27.4 ug. An average of around 10 million reads for CD4+ cells and 11 million to 13 million reads for CD8+ cells was obtained from healthy donor samples.

TCR repertoires of sorted CD4+ and CD8+ blood T cells from severe aplastic anemia patients and healthy subjects were deep-sequenced in the study. Ficoll-Paque density gradient centrifugation was used to isolate peripheral blood mononuclear cells. Before DNA extraction, CD4+ and CD8+ T cells were sorted by FACS or by magnetic beads. Summary of the overall study and its limitations: Twenty-nine CD8+ CDR3 sequences were found to be shared between patients and controls, but these sequences appeared to be highly expressed in patients and within the immunodominant clones of the patients. Between patients and healthy controls, no significant difference in CD8+ Simpson's diversity was found (P=0.060).

Genomic DNA served as template for TCR beta VDJ combination and CDR3 sequence profiling. An Illumina HiSeq 2000 was the platform used for TCR repertoire sequencing. The source study handled its data this way. TRBV/TRBJ rearrangement plots, CDR3 size and DJ length profiles, and Simpson's diversity index were used to assess repertoires. The immunodominant clone was defined as the most abundant DNA sequence in deep sequencing data. CDR3 amino acid sequences were screened for sharing across subjects and compared with published repertoires and the VDJdb database. Clones were called with MiXCR by TCRdb after fastp trimmed the public reads at Q25, and only in-frame beta chains were retained. Merged by CDR3 protein, the rows form single entries marked with the most common genes and DNA. TCRdb's processing, not the authors', yielded these V and J calls. The sample records about 190,000 distinct CDR3 sequences, about half of which are singletons. The top ten constitute 15% to 20% of the sample.

V is shortened by 2 bases, J by 7 bases, and the region joining them spans 20 bases. CDR1 SEHNR and CDR2 FQNEAQ are derived from the germline V gene (reference sequence). The CDR3 contains 16 residues, cysteine and phenylalanine counted. Only the CDR3 portion is preserved as DNA: 48 bases, with reading frame beginning at the first base. For this clonotype: Its target antigen remains unknown. No base-level quality is on record; no much larger clone is a single base apart.

Material: sorted CD4+, CD8+, or CD8+CD57+ T cells (not recorded which) from PBMCs. The sequence links TRBV7-9 to TRBJ2-5; TRBD1 is a weak D gene call, 5 bases matching. This receptor was obtained from a human donor in good health, serving as a control. The sequence in DNA is TGTGCCAGCAGCTTACCTTCGGCAGGGCTCCGAGGGACCCAGTACTTC. Its protein is CASSLPSAGLRGTQYF.